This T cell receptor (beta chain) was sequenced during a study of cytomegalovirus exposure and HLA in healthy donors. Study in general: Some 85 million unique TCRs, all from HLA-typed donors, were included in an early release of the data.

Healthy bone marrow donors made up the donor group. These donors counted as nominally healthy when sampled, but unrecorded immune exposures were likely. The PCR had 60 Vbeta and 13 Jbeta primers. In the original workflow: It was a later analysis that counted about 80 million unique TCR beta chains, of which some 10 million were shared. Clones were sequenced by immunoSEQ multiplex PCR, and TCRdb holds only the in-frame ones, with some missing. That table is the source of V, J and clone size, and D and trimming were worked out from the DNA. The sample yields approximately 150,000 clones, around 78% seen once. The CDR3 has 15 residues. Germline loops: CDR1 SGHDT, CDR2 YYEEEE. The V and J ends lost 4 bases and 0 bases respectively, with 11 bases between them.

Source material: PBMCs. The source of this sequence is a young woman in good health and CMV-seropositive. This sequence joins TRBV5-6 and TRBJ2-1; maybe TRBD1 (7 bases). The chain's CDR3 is CASSPQGGSYNEQFF. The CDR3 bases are TGTGCCAGCAGCCCTCAGGGGGGCTCCTACAATGAGCAGTTCTTC.